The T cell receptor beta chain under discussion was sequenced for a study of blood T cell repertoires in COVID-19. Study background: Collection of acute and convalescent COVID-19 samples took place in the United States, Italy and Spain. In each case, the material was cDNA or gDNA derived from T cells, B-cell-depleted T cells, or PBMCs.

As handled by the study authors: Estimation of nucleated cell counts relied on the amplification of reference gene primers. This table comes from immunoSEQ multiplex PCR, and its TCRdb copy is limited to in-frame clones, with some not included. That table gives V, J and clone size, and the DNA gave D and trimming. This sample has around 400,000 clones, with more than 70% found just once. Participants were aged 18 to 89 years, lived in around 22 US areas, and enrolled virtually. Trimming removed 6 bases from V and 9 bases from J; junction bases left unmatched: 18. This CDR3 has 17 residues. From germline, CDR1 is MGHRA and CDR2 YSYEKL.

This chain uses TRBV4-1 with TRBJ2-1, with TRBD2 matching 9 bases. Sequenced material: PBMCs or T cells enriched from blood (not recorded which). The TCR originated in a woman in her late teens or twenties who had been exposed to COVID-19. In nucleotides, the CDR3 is TGCGCCAGCAGGCACTCATCGGTAGCGGGGGCCTTCGGTGAGCAGTTCTTC. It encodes CASRHSSVAGAFGEQFF.